This T cell receptor beta chain is drawn from a study of T cell responses to AZD1222 COVID-19 vaccine. Assay used: immunoSEQ multiplex PCR; TCRdb lists only in-frame clones, some missing. The repertoire holds fewer than 180,000 clones, with around 95% as singletons. Study-level results: The sample set comprised mostly white British donors with more females, and clonal diversity was possibly underestimated.

The CDR3 sequence is 15 residues long. V lost 1 base and J lost 6, with 12 bases in between. Per the germline V gene, CDR1 is KGHDR and CDR2 is SFDVKD. About this clone itself: Its antigen is unidentified.

V gene TRBV24-1 combines with J gene TRBJ2-1, with D perhaps matching TRBD1 or TRBD2 (5 bases each). Material: peripheral blood, obtained on day 0 of AZD1222 vaccination. This TCR was sampled from an adult in good health. DNA of the CDR3: TGTGCCACCAGTGATTTAAGTTGGGGGTTCAATGAGCAGTTCTTC. Its translation: CATSDLSWGFNEQFF.